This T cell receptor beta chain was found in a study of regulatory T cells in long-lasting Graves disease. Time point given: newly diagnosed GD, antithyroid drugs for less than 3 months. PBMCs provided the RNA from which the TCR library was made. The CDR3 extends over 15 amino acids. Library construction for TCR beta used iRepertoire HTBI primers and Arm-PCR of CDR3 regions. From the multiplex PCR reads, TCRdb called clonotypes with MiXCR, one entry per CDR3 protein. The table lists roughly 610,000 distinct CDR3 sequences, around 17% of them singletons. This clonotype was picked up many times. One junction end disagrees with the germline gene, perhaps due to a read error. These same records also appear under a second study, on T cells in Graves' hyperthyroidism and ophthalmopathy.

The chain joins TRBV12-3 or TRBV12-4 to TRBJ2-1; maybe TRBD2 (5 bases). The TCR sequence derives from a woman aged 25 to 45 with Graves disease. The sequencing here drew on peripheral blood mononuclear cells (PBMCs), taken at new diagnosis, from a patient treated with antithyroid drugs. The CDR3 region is CASSPRPDSHNEQFF. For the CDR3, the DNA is TGTGCCAGCAGCCCAAGGCCGGACTCCCACAATGAGCAGTTCTTC.